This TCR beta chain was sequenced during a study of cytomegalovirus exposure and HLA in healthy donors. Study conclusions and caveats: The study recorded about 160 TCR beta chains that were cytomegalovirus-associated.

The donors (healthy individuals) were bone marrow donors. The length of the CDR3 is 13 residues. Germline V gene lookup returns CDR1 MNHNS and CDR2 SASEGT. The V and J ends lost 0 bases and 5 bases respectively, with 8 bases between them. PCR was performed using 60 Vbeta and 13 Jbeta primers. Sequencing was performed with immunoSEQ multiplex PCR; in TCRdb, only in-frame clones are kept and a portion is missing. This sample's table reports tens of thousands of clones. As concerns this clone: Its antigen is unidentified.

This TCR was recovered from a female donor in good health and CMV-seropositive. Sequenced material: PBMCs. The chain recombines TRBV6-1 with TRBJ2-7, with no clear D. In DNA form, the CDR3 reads TGTGCCAGCAGTGAAGCTCTCGTCCACGAGCAGTACTTC. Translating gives CASSEALVHEQYF.